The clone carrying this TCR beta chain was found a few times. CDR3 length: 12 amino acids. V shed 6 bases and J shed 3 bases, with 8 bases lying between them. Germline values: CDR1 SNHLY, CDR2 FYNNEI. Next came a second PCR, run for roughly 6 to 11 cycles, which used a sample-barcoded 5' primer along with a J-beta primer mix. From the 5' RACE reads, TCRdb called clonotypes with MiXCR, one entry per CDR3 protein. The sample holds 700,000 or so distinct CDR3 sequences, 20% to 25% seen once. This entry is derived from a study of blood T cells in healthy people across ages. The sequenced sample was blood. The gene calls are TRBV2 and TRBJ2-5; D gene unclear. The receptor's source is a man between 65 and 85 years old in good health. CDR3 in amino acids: CASSAWEETQYF. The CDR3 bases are TGTGCCAGCAGCGCCTGGGAAGAGACCCAGTACTTC.